This T cell receptor beta chain was retrieved from a study of T cell clones after liver transplantation. Study at large: Three of the eight recipients were HCV-positive; the rest had non-autoimmune, non-viral transplant indications.

V lost 3 bases and J lost 3; bases outside the gene matches: 9. CDR1 and CDR2 (germline): MDHEN, SYDVKM. The CDR3 is 16 amino acids. Sequencing was performed with immunoSEQ multiplex PCR; in TCRdb, only in-frame clones are kept and a portion is missing. The data contain approximately 25,000 clones, roughly 69% of them singletons. The origin of this receptor is a human donor who received a liver transplant. The genes are TRBV28 and TRBJ2-7; 9 positions agree with TRBD1. The material sequenced was CD4+ T cells from blood, taken before liver transplant. The CDR3: CASSFPPGQGFYEQYF. Written as DNA, the CDR3 is TGTGCCAGCAGTTTCCCGCCGGGACAGGGTTTCTACGAGCAGTACTTC.